The 27 T cell receptor beta chains listed next were all sequenced from one sample in a study of regulatory T cells in long-lasting Graves disease. The time point: persistent/refractory GD, antithyroid drugs over 5 years with positive TRAb. The TCR library was made from RNA extracted from PBMCs. To make TCR beta libraries, researchers used iRepertoire HTBI primers and Arm-PCR of CDR3 regions. TCRdb ran MiXCR on the multiplex PCR reads and lists one entry per CDR3 protein. The sample lists about 400,000 distinct CDR3 sequences, around 21% occurring once. The sample was peripheral blood mononuclear cells (PBMCs), taken when the disease was refractory, from a patient treated with antithyroid drugs. The receptors derive from a female donor with Graves disease.

There are a few counts of this clonotype. The chain uses TRBV5-1 and TRBJ1-1, with D unclear. Looked up from germline, CDR1 is SGHRS and CDR2 is YFSETQ. The CDR3 contains 17 residues. The V end was cut by 1 base, the J end by 3 bases, with 19 bases between. In DNA form, the CDR3 reads TGCGCCAGCAGCTTGCCGAAAGATGAGGAGGACGACACTGAAGCTTTCTTT. Protein: CASSLPKDEEDDTEAFF.

This clonotype has more than one count but fewer than ten. The chain couples TRBV5-6 to TRBJ1-5; no firm D call. The CDR3 sequence is 13 residues long. Trimming stripped 0 bases from V and 6 bases from J, with 7 bases between. Germline values: CDR1 SGHDT, CDR2 YYEEEE. The CDR3 DNA sequence: TGTGCCAGCAGCTTGGGCCTAAGTCAGCCCCAGCATTTT. Its protein product is CASSLGLSQPQHF.

This clonotype was seen ten or more times. The chain is built from TRBV12-5 and TRBJ1-2; no definite D call. The CDR3 consists of 13 residues. Germline values: CDR1 LGHNT, CDR2 FRNRAP. V was clipped by 7 bases and J by 2 bases, with 11 bases between them. DNA for the CDR3: TGTGCTAGTGCCCAACACGAAAACTATGGCTACACCTTC. This sequence encodes CASAQHENYGYTF.

This chain links TRBV7-2 with TRBJ1-1; no definite D call. The CDR3 consists of 14 residues. With 2 bases removed from V and 5 bases from J, the gap between germline ends came to 12 bases. Germline V lookup: CDR1 SGHTA, CDR2 FQGNSA. The CDR3 loop is CASSLRGGKTEAFF. CDR3 nucleotides: TGTGCCAGCAGCTTACGGGGAGGGAAGACTGAAGCTTTCTTT.

In its sample, this clonotype was seen a few times. V gene TRBV9 combines with J gene TRBJ2-5, with a weak D call TRBD1 (6 bases). Trimming pared 4 bases from V and 5 bases from J, leaving 15 bases between. The CDR3 extends over 14 amino acids. CDR1 SGDLS and CDR2 YYNGEE come from the germline V gene. CDR3 DNA: TGTGCCAGCAGCCCAGAAGGGGGACGGGAGACCCAGTACTTC. Amino acids: CASSPEGGRETQYF.

The V and J genes are TRBV19 and TRBJ2-2; maybe TRBD2 (5 bases). Trimming left V 7 bases short and J 9 bases short, with 9 bases between. CDR1 and CDR2 (germline): LNHDA, SQIVND (reference sequence). The CDR3 has 11 amino acids. Written as DNA, the CDR3 is TGTGCCAGTACTCCGGGAAGGGAGCTGTTTTTT. It translates to CASTPGRELFF.

There are a few counts of this clonotype. This chain uses TRBV4-3 with TRBJ2-7; 10 bases map to TRBD2. This CDR3 comprises 15 residues. Per germline, CDR1 LGHNA and CDR2 YSLEER. J was trimmed by 0 bases and V by 6 bases; bases with no gene match: 5. The CDR3 reads CASRKAGGLSYEQYF. CDR3 DNA sequence: TGCGCCAGCAGAAAAGCGGGAGGGCTCTCCTACGAGCAGTACTTC.

This chain joins TRBV3-1 and TRBJ1-3; 10 bases agree with TRBD1. J gave up 2 bases and V 0 bases, and 7 bases lay outside the gene matches. Germline lookup yields CDR1 LGHDT and CDR2 YNNKEL (reference sequence). The CDR3 length is 18 residues. CDR3 in amino acids: CASSQEHPGTGAGNTIYF. The DNA of the CDR3 is TGTGCCAGCAGCCAAGAGCACCCCGGGACAGGGGCTGGAAACACCATATATTTT.

This clonotype was picked up many times. The chain carries TRBV12-3 or TRBV12-4 and TRBJ2-7, with D perhaps matching TRBD1 (6 bases). CDR3 length: 13 residues. The V end was cut by 5 bases, the J end by 4 bases, with 12 bases between. DNA of the CDR3: TGTGCCAGCAGTACCTACCAGGGGTACGAGCAGTACTTC. It codes for CASSTYQGYEQYF.

This clonotype was seen a handful of times. The chain joins TRBV15 to TRBJ2-5, with D perhaps TRBD1 or TRBD2 (5 bases each). Germline V gives CDR1 LNHNV, CDR2 YYDKDF (reference sequence). The length of the CDR3 is 17 residues. Between the trimmed V and J ends, which lost 3 bases and 2 bases, there was a span of 19 bases. The CDR3 region has the DNA TGTGCCACCAGCAGTACCCGGGGCGGGCGAATTCAAGAGACCCAGTACTTC. As protein: CATSSTRGGRIQETQYF.

The table lists this clonotype with many counts. The rearrangement uses TRBV6-1 and TRBJ2-5, with D perhaps TRBD1 or TRBD2 (6 bases each). Germline V CDR1 and CDR2: MNHNS, SASEGT. Trimming cost V 6 bases and J 5 bases, with 16 bases left between them. The CDR3 consists of 14 residues. CDR3 sequence reads: CASSKTGTLETQYF. The CDR3 DNA sequence: TGTGCCAGCAGCAAAACAGGGACTCTCGAGACCCAGTACTTC.

This clonotype was seen many times. The chain couples TRBV6-5 to TRBJ1-6; possibly TRBD1 for D (6 bases). The V and J ends lost 3 bases and 9 bases respectively, with 18 bases between them. The CDR3 runs to 16 residues. CDR1 is MNHEY, CDR2 SVGAGI, per germline. The DNA for the CDR3 is TGTGCCAGCAGTTATGAGTTTGGGGGGCTCGGTTCACCCCTCCACTTT. This gives the protein CASSYEFGGLGSPLHF.

On this clonotype itself: This may come from a read error, since a much larger clone is one base off. The V gene is TRBV30, the J gene TRBJ1-2; D unresolved. CDR3 size: 13 residues. Germline loops: CDR1 GTSNPN, CDR2 SVGIG (reference sequence). The CDR3: CAWSVNGNYGCTF. DNA for the CDR3: TGTGCCTGGAGTGTAAACGGGAACTATGGCTGCACCTTC. The full variable domain, its missing parts supplied by reference TRBV30 and TRBJ1-2, is SQTIHQWPATLVQPVGSPLSLECTVEGTSNPNLYWYRQAAGRGLQLLFYSVGIGQISSEVPQNLSASRPQDRQFILSSKKLLLSDSGFYLCAWSVNGNYGCTFGSGTRLTVV.

The gene calls are TRBV20-1 and TRBJ1-1; weak D call: TRBD1 (5 bases). There are 18 residues in the CDR3. Germline V gene lookup returns CDR1 DFQATT and CDR2 SNEGSKA (reference sequence). V was clipped by 4 bases and J by 2 bases, with 26 bases between them. CDR3 region: CSAIRPRTLPPYNTEAFF. DNA for the CDR3: TGCAGTGCTATCCGACCTCGGACATTACCTCCCTACAACACTGAAGCTTTCTTT.

The chain couples TRBV5-6 to TRBJ2-5; no firm D call. The CDR3 loop spans 14 amino acids. Germline V gives CDR1 SGHDT, CDR2 YYEEEE. V dropped 3 bases and J dropped 4 bases, with 13 bases sitting between them. CDR3 loop: CASSWRLVSETQYF. In nucleotides, the CDR3 is TGTGCCAGCAGCTGGAGACTGGTCTCAGAGACCCAGTACTTC.

A few counts support this clonotype. This chain uses TRBV19 with TRBJ2-7, with 8 nucleotides matching TRBD1. The CDR3 sequence is 14 residues long. V gave up 4 bases and J gave up 2 bases; unmatched junction bases: 4. Germline V gene lookup returns CDR1 LNHDA and CDR2 SQIVND (reference sequence). CDR3 protein: CASSNRDRPYEQYF. CDR3 sequence (DNA): TGTGCCAGTAGTAACCGGGACAGGCCCTACGAGCAGTACTTC.

This clonotype showed up many times. The chain combines TRBV18 with TRBJ1-5; D uncertain. V lost 8 bases to trimming and J lost 0 bases, with 11 bases between them. Germline V lookup: CDR1 KGHSH, CDR2 LQKENI. The CDR3 is 14 amino acids. CDR3 coding DNA: TGTGCCAGCAGTGGCGGCGATAGCAATCAGCCCCAGCATTTT. Protein: CASSGGDSNQPQHF.

This clonotype was detected only a few times. The chain couples TRBV27 to TRBJ2-3; 7 nucleotides match TRBD2. Unmatched junction bases numbered 13, after V lost 6 bases and J lost 1 base. Germline CDR1 and CDR2: MNHEY and SMNVEV (reference sequence). CDR3 length equals 17 residues. CDR3 sequence reads: CASSRLVGSGGTDTQYF. The CDR3 region has the DNA TGTGCCAGCAGCCGCTTGGTCGGAAGCGGGGGCACAGATACGCAGTATTTT.

This clonotype was found many times. The chain uses TRBV2 and TRBJ2-4, with D tentatively TRBD1 or TRBD2 (5 bases each). Trimming stripped 11 bases from V and 1 base from J, with 9 bases between. This CDR3 region has 12 residues. CDR1 SNHLY and CDR2 FYNNEI come from the germline V gene. The CDR3 is CAGGTAKNIQYF. In DNA, the CDR3 is TGTGCCGGGGGTACGGCCAAAAACATTCAGTACTTC.

This chain links TRBV4-3 with TRBJ1-1; tentative D call: TRBD1 (5 bases). There are 14 residues in the CDR3. V gave up 3 bases and J gave up 2 bases, with 10 bases separating them. Germline lookup yields CDR1 LGHNA and CDR2 YSLEER. The CDR3 bases are TGCGCCAGCAGCCACCAGGGAGCAAACACTGAAGCTTTCTTT. This translates into CASSHQGANTEAFF.

This clonotype was detected ten times or more. The V gene is TRBV20-1, the J gene TRBJ2-7; a weak D match, TRBD1 (6 bases). The V gene lost 0 bases and the J gene lost 7 bases, with 13 bases spanning the gap. The length of the CDR3 is 13 residues. The germline gives CDR1 DFQATT, CDR2 SNEGSKA (reference sequence). The CDR3 nucleotides are TGCAGTGCTAGAGATTCGGCAGGGGAAGAGCAGTACTTC. As protein: CSARDSAGEEQYF.

The rearrangement links TRBV30 to TRBJ1-1; D is unclear. Trimming took 0 bases from V and 4 from J, leaving 21 bases between them. The CDR3 length is 17 residues. Germline CDR1 is GTSNPN and CDR2 is SVGIG (reference sequence). This chain's CDR3 is CAWSVGRVGGVGTEAFF. In nucleotides, the CDR3 is TGTGCCTGGAGTGTAGGGCGGGTTGGTGGAGTCGGCACTGAAGCTTTCTTT.

This clonotype has a count of ten or more. The chain combines TRBV20-1 with TRBJ2-5; TRBD2 matches at 9 bases. The CDR3 covers 14 residues. Germline lookup yields CDR1 DFQATT and CDR2 SNEGSKA (reference sequence). V lost 5 bases and J lost 5; bases outside the gene matches: 9. For the CDR3, the DNA is TGCAGTGCTTTCAAGGCTAGCGGGATTGAGACCCAGTACTTC. Its protein is CSAFKASGIETQYF.

The genes are TRBV4-2 and TRBJ1-2; D remains ambiguous. V shed 0 bases and J shed 5 bases, with 10 bases lying between them. CDR1 is LGHNA, CDR2 YNFKEQ, per germline. The length of the CDR3 is 14 residues. The DNA for the CDR3 is TGTGCCAGCAGCCAAGATATCGGGGAATATGGCTACACCTTC. This encodes CASSQDIGEYGYTF.

The chain recombines TRBV4-1 with TRBJ2-7; 10 nucleotides line up with TRBD2. V dropped 0 bases and J dropped 3; count of bases not matched to a gene: 14. From germline, CDR1 is MGHRA and CDR2 YSYEKL. The CDR3 is 19 residues long. This CDR3 is CASSQDLGLAGAPVYEQYF. Written as DNA, the CDR3 is TGCGCCAGCAGCCAAGATCTTGGGCTAGCGGGAGCCCCCGTCTACGAGCAGTACTTC.

The chain joins TRBV10-2 to TRBJ2-7; TRBD1 aligns across 10 bases. Unmatched junction bases numbered 3, after V lost 6 bases and J lost 1 base. There are 14 residues in the CDR3. Per germline, CDR1 WSHSY and CDR2 SAAADI. CDR3 loop: CASRAGQGSYEQYF. CDR3 DNA: TGCGCCAGCAGGGCGGGACAGGGGTCCTACGAGCAGTACTTC.

Ten or more counts support this clonotype. The rearrangement uses TRBV24-1 and TRBJ2-7, with 10 bases that match TRBD2. The CDR3 contains 17 residues. The V gene's germline CDR1 is KGHDR and CDR2 SFDVKD. J gave up 2 bases and V 1 base, and 7 bases lay outside the gene matches. CDR3 in amino acids: CATSDFVGTSATYEQYF. In nucleotides, the CDR3 is TGTGCCACCAGTGATTTTGTGGGGACTAGCGCTACCTACGAGCAGTACTTC.